A single sample is the source of the 31 T cell receptor beta chains below, sequenced in a study of OX40 agonist ivuxolimab in advanced cancers. Repertoires were generated with immunoSEQ multiplex PCR, while TCRdb's copy carries only in-frame clones and drops some. This table holds approximately 37,000 clones, around 90% found once. Sequenced here: CD4+ or CD8+ T cells sorted from blood, sampled in a trial of the OX40 agonist ivuxolimab. Receptors originate from an adult with an advanced solid tumor such as melanoma, head and neck, liver or kidney cancer.

This clone was observed once. The chain couples TRBV4-1 to TRBJ1-1; 8 nucleotides align to TRBD1. Unmatched junction bases numbered 5, after V lost 4 bases and J lost 1 base. This CDR3 spans 15 amino acids. Per the germline V gene, CDR1 is MGHRA and CDR2 is YSYEKL. This CDR3 reads CASSLLTGENTEAFF. The CDR3 nucleotides are TGCGCCAGCAGCCTGCTGACAGGGGAGAACACTGAAGCTTTCTTT.

The rearrangement joins TRBV2 to TRBJ2-1; TRBD2 matches 9 bases. CDR3 size: 14 residues. J lost 5 bases, V lost 7 bases, and 6 bases had no gene match. CDR1 is SNHLY and CDR2 is FYNNEI in the germline V gene. The CDR3 region has the DNA TGTGCCAGCATTGGACTAGCGTCCCACAATGAGCAGTTCTTC. Its translation is CASIGLASHNEQFF.

The chain couples TRBV4-1 to TRBJ1-5; 9 bases agree with TRBD1. There are 14 residues in the CDR3. CDR1 and CDR2 from the germline V gene are MGHRA and YSYEKL. The trim removed 1 base at V and 5 bases at J, leaving 0 bases unmatched. The CDR3 protein is CASSQGQGDQPQHF. In nucleotides, the CDR3 is TGCGCCAGCAGCCAAGGACAGGGGGATCAGCCCCAGCATTTT.

The chain employs TRBV11-2 and TRBJ1-3; no clear D. CDR1 and CDR2 (germline): SGHAT, FQNNGV. The length of the CDR3 is 15 residues. The germline V and J ends were trimmed by 8 bases and 0 bases, with 14 bases remaining between them. The CDR3 reads CASSPDPSSGNTIYF. CDR3 nucleotides: TGTGCCAGCTCCCCGGACCCGAGCTCTGGAAACACCATATATTTT.

The J gene is TRBJ1-1, the V gene TRBV6-6; TRBD1 matches 7 bases. The germline CDR1 and CDR2 sequences are MNHNY and SVGAGI (reference sequence). The CDR3 is made up of 14 amino acids. V was pared by 6 bases and J by 5 bases, with 9 bases of the junction left unmatched. In DNA, the CDR3 is TGTGCCAGCAGCCCCACCCCCAGGGGGACTGAAGCTTTCTTT. This gives the protein CASSPTPRGTEAFF.

The chain recombines TRBV10-2 with TRBJ2-3; D is possibly TRBD1 or TRBD2 (6 bases each). Trimming stripped 0 bases from V and 0 bases from J, with 13 bases between. Germline V gene lookup returns CDR1 WSHSY and CDR2 SAAADI. The CDR3 has 17 amino acids. As DNA, the CDR3 is TGCGCCAGCAGTGAGTCGAGCCGGGGGCCTAGCACAGATACGCAGTATTTT. It yields the protein CASSESSRGPSTDTQYF.

The V call is TRBV4-1, the J call TRBJ1-4, with D unclear. CDR1 and CDR2 from the germline V gene are MGHRA and YSYEKL. Trimming left V 4 bases short and J 0 bases short, with 18 bases between. The CDR3 loop spans 18 amino acids. CDR3 DNA sequence: TGCGCCAGCAGCCTTCGGATCAGGTGGCAGGCAACTAATGAAAAACTGTTTTTT. Residues: CASSLRIRWQATNEKLFF.

The V gene is TRBV27, the J gene TRBJ2-3; D might be TRBD1 or TRBD2, each matching 5 bases. The CDR3 runs to 15 residues. CDR1 and CDR2 from the germline V gene are MNHEY and SMNVEV (reference sequence). V lost 5 bases and J 3 bases, leaving 15 bases between the germline ends. In nucleotides, the CDR3 is TGTGCCAGCAGTAACCGGGACGGCTGGACAGATACGCAGTATTTT. It translates to CASSNRDGWTDTQYF.

V gene TRBV28 combines with J gene TRBJ2-4; D not certain. The V end was cut by 4 bases, the J end by 0 bases, with 1 base between. The CDR3 has 12 residues. Germline V gene data show CDR1 as MDHEN and CDR2 as SYDVKM. CDR3 DNA: TGTGCCAGCAGTTCAGCCAAAAACATTCAGTACTTC. Its translation is CASSSAKNIQYF.

The chain uses TRBV2 and TRBJ2-7, with 11 bases matching TRBD2. This CDR3 has 16 amino acids. J gave up 4 bases and V 6 bases, and 11 bases lay outside the gene matches. Per germline, CDR1 SNHLY and CDR2 FYNNEI. The CDR3 sequence: CASSLRPSGRLYEQYF. CDR3 sequence (DNA): TGTGCCAGCAGCCTCAGACCTAGCGGGAGGCTTTACGAGCAGTACTTC.

In its sample, this clone was seen a few times. The chain employs TRBV5-1 and TRBJ2-1; perhaps TRBD1 as D (6 bases). The CDR3 runs to 14 residues. Trimming left V 2 bases short and J 4 bases short, with 10 bases between. Germline V lookup: CDR1 SGHRS, CDR2 YFSETQ. CDR3 amino acids: CASSLRTDYNEQFF. The CDR3 region has the DNA TGCGCCAGCAGCTTAAGGACAGATTACAATGAGCAGTTCTTC.

This clone has more than one count but fewer than ten. This chain links TRBV7-9 with TRBJ2-7; 9 bases align to TRBD2. Germline V gives CDR1 SEHNR, CDR2 FQNEAQ (reference sequence). The CDR3 is 13 residues long. The ends lost 5 bases at V and 5 bases at J; junction bases unmatched: 4. The CDR3 reads CASSAGGIHEQYF. CDR3 sequence (DNA): TGTGCCAGCAGCGCGGGGGGGATCCACGAGCAGTACTTC.

The chain combines TRBV2 with TRBJ2-5; a weak D match, TRBD1 (5 bases). Germline assignment: CDR1 SNHLY and CDR2 FYNNEI. The CDR3 totals 14 residues. Trimming removed 8 bases from V and 5 bases from J, with 18 bases in between. CDR3 bases: TGTGCCAGCTCTACCTGGGCAGGGCCGGAGACCCAGTACTTC. This encodes CASSTWAGPETQYF.

This chain joins TRBV5-8 and TRBJ2-7; TRBD1 aligns across 9 bases. V lost 3 bases, J lost 5 bases, and 6 bases stayed unmatched. Germline CDR1 and CDR2: SGHTS and YDEGEE. The CDR3 runs to 14 residues. DNA for the CDR3: TGTGCCAGCAGCTGGGGACAGGGCCCCGACGAGCAGTACTTC. It codes for CASSWGQGPDEQYF.

In the case of this clone: At one boundary the junction diverges from the germline segment, which might be a read error. The chain links TRBV9 to TRBJ2-5; 9 bases fit TRBD2. The germline V gene has CDR1 SGDLS and CDR2 YYNGEE. CDR3 length: 16 amino acids. The CDR3, as DNA: TGTGCCAGCACCGTACGGCGGGAGGGCCATGGGGAGACCCAGTACTTC. It specifies CASTVRREGHGETQYF.

The chain employs TRBV15 and TRBJ2-1; D possibly corresponds to TRBD2 (5 bases). Deletions cut 0 bases from V and 5 bases from J, with 20 bases between. CDR1 is LNHNV, CDR2 YYDKDF, per germline (reference sequence). The CDR3 sequence is 18 residues long. DNA for the CDR3: TGTGCCACCAGCAGAGATCCCCAGGAGGCATCGTCCGACAATGAGCAGTTCTTC. Translating it yields CATSRDPQEASSDNEQFF. Variable domain in full (rest from reference TRBV15 and TRBJ2-1): DAMVIQNPRYQVTQFGKPVTLSCSQTLNHNVMYWYQQKSSQAPKLLFHYYDKDFNNEADTPDNFQSRRPNTSFCFLDIRSPGLGDTAMYLCATSRDPQEASSDNEQFFGPGTRLTVL.

J is TRBJ2-1 and V is TRBV5-8; a possible D gene is TRBD2 (5 bases). CDR1 and CDR2 from the germline V gene are SGHTS and YDEGEE. With 0 bases removed from V and 7 bases from J, the gap between germline ends came to 11 bases. CDR3 length: 14 amino acids. The CDR3: CASSLGEGRNEQFF. For the CDR3, the DNA is TGTGCCAGCAGCTTGGGAGAGGGCAGAAATGAGCAGTTCTTC.

The gene calls are TRBV15 and TRBJ2-1; 9 nucleotides line up with TRBD1. The CDR3 consists of 21 residues. The V segment lost 0 bases and the J segment 0 bases; nucleotides outside the gene matches: 15. From germline, CDR1 is LNHNV and CDR2 YYDKDF (reference sequence). The CDR3 DNA sequence: TGTGCCACCAGCAGAGAGGTTTGGACAGGGGACCTTCAAAGCTCCTACAATGAGCAGTTCTTC. Encoded protein: CATSREVWTGDLQSSYNEQFF.

The V call is TRBV6-5, the J call TRBJ2-1; TRBD2 aligns across 10 bases. Germline lookup yields CDR1 MNHEY and CDR2 SVGAGI. This CDR3 contains 16 residues. The V segment lost 4 bases and the J segment 4 bases; nucleotides outside the gene matches: 7. The CDR3 reads CASSSLAGGTYNEQFF. The CDR3 DNA follows: TGTGCCAGCAGTTCTTTAGCGGGAGGCACTTACAATGAGCAGTTCTTC.

J is TRBJ2-7 and V is TRBV19; D possibly corresponds to TRBD2 (6 bases). The germline gives CDR1 LNHDA, CDR2 SQIVND (reference sequence). Trimming took 9 bases from V and 2 from J, leaving 20 bases between them. This CDR3 region has 15 residues. CDR3 nucleotides: TGTGCCAGAACCGCCCCCCAGCGGGCAACCTACGAGCAGTACTTC. It specifies CARTAPQRATYEQYF. The full variable domain, completed using reference TRBV19 and TRBJ2-7, is DGGITQSPKYLFRKEGQNVTLSCEQNLNHDAMYWYRQDPGQGLRLIYYSQIVNDFQKGDIAEGYSVSREKKESFPLTVTSAQKNPTAFYLCARTAPQRATYEQYFGPGTRLTVT.

The chain is built from TRBV13 and TRBJ2-1; 9 positions agree with TRBD1. This CDR3 is built from 18 residues. With V trimmed by 5 bases and J by 0 bases, 11 bases remained unmatched. In germline, CDR1 is PRHDT, CDR2 FYEKMQ (reference sequence). CDR3 sequence reads: CASSPDRGGGRSYNEQFF. In DNA, the CDR3 is TGTGCCAGCAGCCCAGACAGGGGGGGCGGGCGCTCCTACAATGAGCAGTTCTTC. The full variable domain, rest sourced from reference TRBV13 and TRBJ2-1, is AAGVIQSPRHLIKEKRETATLKCYPIPRHDTVYWYQQGPGQDPQFLISFYEKMQSDKGSIPDRFSAQQFSDYHSELNMSSLELGDSALYFCASSPDRGGGRSYNEQFFGPGTRLTVL.

This clone has only a few counts. This chain joins TRBV30 and TRBJ2-5; TRBD2 might be the D (5 bases). Between the trimmed V and J ends, which lost 5 bases and 5 bases, there was a span of 15 bases. The germline V gene encodes CDR1 GTSNPN and CDR2 SVGIG (reference sequence). The CDR3 sequence is 13 residues long. The CDR3 here is CAWEKGSEETQYF. CDR3 nucleotides: TGTGCCTGGGAGAAAGGGAGCGAGGAGACCCAGTACTTC.

This chain connects TRBV6-6 to TRBJ2-7; no definite D call. Germline-derived CDR1 and CDR2 are MNHNY and SVGAGI (reference sequence). The CDR3 is 13 amino acids. With 2 bases removed from V and 2 bases from J, the gap between germline ends came to 7 bases. The CDR3 region has the DNA TGTGCCAGCAGTTACACACAGACCTACGAGCAGTACTTC. It is translated as CASSYTQTYEQYF.

The rearrangement links TRBV29-1 to TRBJ2-6, with TRBD2 matching 7 bases. The CDR3 loop spans 17 amino acids. V lost 4 bases and J lost 0; bases outside the gene matches: 9. Germline V CDR1 and CDR2: SQVTM, ANQGSEA. The CDR3 DNA is TGCAGCGTTGTATGGGGGGGTTCCAGCTCTGGGGCCAACGTCCTGACTTTC. Translated: CSVVWGGSSSGANVLTF.

The CDR3 loop is CATSLVDRDFYEQYF. CDR3 coding DNA: TGTGCCACCAGCTTGGTGGACAGGGATTTCTACGAGCAGTACTTC. This sequence joins TRBV15 and TRBJ2-7; 8 nucleotides agree with TRBD1. The CDR3 length is 15 residues. Germline V gene lookup returns CDR1 LNHNV and CDR2 YYDKDF (reference sequence). Trimming at V came to 5 bases and at J to 3 bases, leaving 9 bases not matched to a gene.

The gene calls are TRBV11-2 and TRBJ1-2, with D maybe TRBD1 (6 bases). The CDR3 totals 13 residues. The germline V and J ends were trimmed by 0 bases and 8 bases, with 10 bases remaining between them. Germline V lookup: CDR1 SGHAT, CDR2 FQNNGV. The CDR3 DNA reads TGTGCCAGCAGCTTAGAAAGGGGGGGAGGCTACACCTTC. Amino acids: CASSLERGGGYTF.

The rearrangement uses TRBV13 and TRBJ2-2, with D perhaps matching TRBD2 (6 bases). Germline V gene data show CDR1 as PRHDT and CDR2 as FYEKMQ (reference sequence). Trimming removed 4 bases from V and 1 base from J, with 10 bases in between. This CDR3 contains 15 residues. CDR3 nucleotides: TGTGCCAGCAGCTGGGGGGTACTGAACACCGGGGAGCTGTTTTTT. The encoded protein is CASSWGVLNTGELFF.

The rearrangement links TRBV13 to TRBJ2-7; D not resolved. Trimming cost V 5 bases and J 4 bases, with 9 bases left between them. In germline, CDR1 is PRHDT, CDR2 FYEKMQ (reference sequence). The CDR3 loop spans 12 amino acids. The DNA for the CDR3 is TGTGCCAGCAGCCCGGTACAGTACGAGCAGTACTTC. Amino acid sequence: CASSPVQYEQYF.

V is TRBV9 and J is TRBJ2-1; possible D gene TRBD2, 5 bases. The CDR3 contains 15 residues. Germline V CDR1 and CDR2: SGDLS, YYNGEE. The V gene lost 3 bases and the J gene lost 4 bases, with 14 bases spanning the gap. DNA of the CDR3: TGTGCCAGCAGCGAAGCGGACTCCCAGTACAATGAGCAGTTCTTC. Its translation is CASSEADSQYNEQFF.

CDR3 in DNA: TGTGCCAGCAGCTTAGGACCCGGACTAACGAGCTCCTACGAGCAGTACTTC. This gives the protein CASSLGPGLTSSYEQYF. The V gene is TRBV27, the J gene TRBJ2-7; D perhaps matches TRBD2 (6 bases). Trimming cost V 6 bases and J 0 bases, with 21 bases left between them. The CDR3 covers 17 residues. Per germline, CDR1 MNHEY and CDR2 SMNVEV (reference sequence).

The chain carries TRBV27 and TRBJ2-6; D might be TRBD1 (5 bases). The CDR3 loop spans 15 amino acids. Germline V gives CDR1 MNHEY, CDR2 SMNVEV (reference sequence). Deletions cut 6 bases from V and 2 bases from J, with 11 bases between. The CDR3 DNA reads as TGTGCCAGCAGCTACGACAGTCCTGGGGCCAACGTCCTGACTTTC. Protein product: CASSYDSPGANVLTF.